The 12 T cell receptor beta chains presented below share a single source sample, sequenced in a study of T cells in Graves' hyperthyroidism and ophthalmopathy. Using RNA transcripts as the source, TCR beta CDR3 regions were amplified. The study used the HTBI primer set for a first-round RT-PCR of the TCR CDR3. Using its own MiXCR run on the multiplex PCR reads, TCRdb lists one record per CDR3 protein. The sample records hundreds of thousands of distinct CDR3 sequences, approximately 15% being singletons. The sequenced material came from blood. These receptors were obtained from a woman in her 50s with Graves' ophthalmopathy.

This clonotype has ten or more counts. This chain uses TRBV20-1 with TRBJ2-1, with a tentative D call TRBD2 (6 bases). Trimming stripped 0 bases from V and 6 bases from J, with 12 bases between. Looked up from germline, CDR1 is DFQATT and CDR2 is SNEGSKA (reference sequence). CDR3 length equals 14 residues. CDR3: CSAREGLFPNEQFF. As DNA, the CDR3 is TGCAGTGCTAGAGAGGGACTCTTCCCCAATGAGCAGTTCTTC.

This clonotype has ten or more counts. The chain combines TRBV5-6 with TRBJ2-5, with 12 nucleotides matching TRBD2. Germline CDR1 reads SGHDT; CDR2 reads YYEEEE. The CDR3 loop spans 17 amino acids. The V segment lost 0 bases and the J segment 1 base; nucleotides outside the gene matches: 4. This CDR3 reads CASSLAGTSGRQETQYF. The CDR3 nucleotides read TGTGCCAGCAGCTTGGCCGGGACTAGCGGGCGCCAAGAGACCCAGTACTTC.

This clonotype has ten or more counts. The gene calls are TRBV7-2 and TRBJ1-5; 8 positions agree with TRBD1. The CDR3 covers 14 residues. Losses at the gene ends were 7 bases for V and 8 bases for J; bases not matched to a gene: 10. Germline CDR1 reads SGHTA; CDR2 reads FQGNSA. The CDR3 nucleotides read TGTGCCAGCACCCCTGAATCGACAGGGGAGCCCCAGCATTTT. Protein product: CASTPESTGEPQHF.

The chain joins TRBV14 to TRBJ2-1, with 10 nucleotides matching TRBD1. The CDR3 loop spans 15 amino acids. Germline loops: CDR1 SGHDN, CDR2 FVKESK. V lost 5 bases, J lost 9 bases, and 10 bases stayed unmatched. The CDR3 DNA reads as TGTGCCAGCAGCAACCGGGACAGGGGTTATGGTGAGCAGTTCTTC. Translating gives CASSNRDRGYGEQFF.

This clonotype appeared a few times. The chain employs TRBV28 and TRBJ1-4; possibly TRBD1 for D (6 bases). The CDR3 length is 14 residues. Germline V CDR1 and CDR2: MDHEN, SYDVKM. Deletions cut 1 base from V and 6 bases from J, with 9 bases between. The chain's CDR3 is CASSLYQGYEKLFF. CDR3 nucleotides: TGTGCCAGCAGTTTATACCAGGGGTATGAAAAACTGTTTTTT. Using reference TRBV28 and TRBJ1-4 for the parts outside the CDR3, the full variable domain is DVKVTQSSRYLVKRTGEKVFLECVQDMDHENMFWYRQDPGLGLRLIYFSYDVKMKEKGDIPEGYSVSREKKERFSLILESASTNQTSMYLCASSLYQGYEKLFFGSGTQLSVL.

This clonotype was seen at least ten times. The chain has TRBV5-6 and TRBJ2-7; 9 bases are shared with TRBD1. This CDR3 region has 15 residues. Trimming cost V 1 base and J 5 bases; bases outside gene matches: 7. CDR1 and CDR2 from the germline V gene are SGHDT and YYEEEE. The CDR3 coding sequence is TGTGCCAGCAGCTTGAATGGACAGGGGCGAAACGAGCAGTACTTC. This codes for CASSLNGQGRNEQYF.

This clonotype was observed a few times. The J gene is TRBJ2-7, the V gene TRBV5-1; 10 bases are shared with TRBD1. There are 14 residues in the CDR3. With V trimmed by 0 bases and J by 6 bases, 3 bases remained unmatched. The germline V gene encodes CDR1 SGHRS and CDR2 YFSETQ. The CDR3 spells CASSLAGTGVEQYF. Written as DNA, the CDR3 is TGCGCCAGCAGCTTGGCCGGGACAGGGGTCGAGCAGTACTTC.

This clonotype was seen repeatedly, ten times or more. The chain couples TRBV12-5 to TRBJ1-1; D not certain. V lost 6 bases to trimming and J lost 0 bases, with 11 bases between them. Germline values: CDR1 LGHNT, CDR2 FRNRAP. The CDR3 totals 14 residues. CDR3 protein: CASGSGRMNTEAFF. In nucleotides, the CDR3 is TGTGCTAGTGGCTCCGGGAGAATGAACACTGAAGCTTTCTTT. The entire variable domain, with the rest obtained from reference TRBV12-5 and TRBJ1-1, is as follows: DARVTQTPRHKVTEMGQEVTMRCQPILGHNTVFWYRQTMMQGLELLAYFRNRAPLDDSGMPKDRFSAEMPDATLATLKIQPSEPRDSAVYFCASGSGRMNTEAFFGQGTRLTVV.

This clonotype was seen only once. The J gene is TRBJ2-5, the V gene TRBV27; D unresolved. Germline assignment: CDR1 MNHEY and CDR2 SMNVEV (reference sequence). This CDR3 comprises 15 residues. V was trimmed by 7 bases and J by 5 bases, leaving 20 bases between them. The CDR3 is CASTPLGSSGETQYF. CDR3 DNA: TGTGCCAGCACCCCACTGGGATCCTCCGGGGAGACCCAGTACTTC.

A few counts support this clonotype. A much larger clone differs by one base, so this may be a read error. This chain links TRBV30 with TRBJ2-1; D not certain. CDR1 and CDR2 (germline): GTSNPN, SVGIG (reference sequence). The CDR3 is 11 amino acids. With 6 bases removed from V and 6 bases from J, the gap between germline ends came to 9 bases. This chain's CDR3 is CACDGINEQFF. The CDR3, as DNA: TGTGCCTGCGACGGAATCAATGAGCAGTTCTTC.

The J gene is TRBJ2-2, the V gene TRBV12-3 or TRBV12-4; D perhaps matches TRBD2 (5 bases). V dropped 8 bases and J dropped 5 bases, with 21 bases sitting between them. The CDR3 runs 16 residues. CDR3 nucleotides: TGTGCCAGCCGCCAAACCCCCCCAGCGGCAACCGGGGAGCTGTTTTTT. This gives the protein CASRQTPPAATGELFF.

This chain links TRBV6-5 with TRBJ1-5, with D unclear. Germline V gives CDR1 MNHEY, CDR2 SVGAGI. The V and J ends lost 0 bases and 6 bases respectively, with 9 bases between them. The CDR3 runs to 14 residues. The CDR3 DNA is TGTGCCAGCAGTTACTCAAGACTTGGTCAGCCCCAGCATTTT. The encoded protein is CASSYSRLGQPQHF.